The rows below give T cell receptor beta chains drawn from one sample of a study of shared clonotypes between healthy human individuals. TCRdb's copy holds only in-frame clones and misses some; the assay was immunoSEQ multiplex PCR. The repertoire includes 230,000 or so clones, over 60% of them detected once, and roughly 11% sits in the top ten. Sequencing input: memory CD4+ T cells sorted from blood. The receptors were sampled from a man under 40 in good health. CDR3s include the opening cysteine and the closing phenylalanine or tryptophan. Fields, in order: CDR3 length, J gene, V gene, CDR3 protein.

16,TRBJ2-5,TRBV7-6,CASRRGLARWGETQYF
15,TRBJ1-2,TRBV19,CASSIQRTTLNGYTF
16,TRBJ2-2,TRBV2,CASRDGRDSNTGELFF
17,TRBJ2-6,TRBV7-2,CASSSSGGSSGANVLTF
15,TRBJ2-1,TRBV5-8,CASSLRLAAYNEQFF
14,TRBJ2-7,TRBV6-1,CATSGAGLSYEQYF
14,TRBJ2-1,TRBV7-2,CASSFSGDYNEQFF
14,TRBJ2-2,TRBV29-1,CSVGGTSGTGELFF
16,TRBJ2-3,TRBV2,CASSEPSSGRFGTQYF
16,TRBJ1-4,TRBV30,CAWSAPRTVTNEKLFF
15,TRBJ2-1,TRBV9,CASSLSWTHYNEQFF
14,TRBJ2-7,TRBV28,CASSFRTGGYEQYF
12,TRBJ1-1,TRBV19,CASNWGNTEAFF
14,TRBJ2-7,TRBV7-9,CASRRGGESSEQYF
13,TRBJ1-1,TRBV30,CAVSGDMNTEAFF
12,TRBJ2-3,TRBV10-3,CAISDAETGKNF
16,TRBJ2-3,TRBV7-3,CASSSGLAGRGDTQYF
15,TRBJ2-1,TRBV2,CASRLGGGGYNEQFF
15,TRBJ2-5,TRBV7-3,CASSLTPAGEETQYF
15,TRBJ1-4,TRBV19,CASSPLGRGDEKLFF
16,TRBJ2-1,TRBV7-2,CASSLVGGRTNNEQFF
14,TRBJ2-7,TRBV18,CASSPKTGGDEQYF
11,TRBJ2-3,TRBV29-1,CSGTSGDTQYF
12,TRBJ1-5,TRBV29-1,CSVRQGNQPQHF
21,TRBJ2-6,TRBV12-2,CASRPQSPRTGIFSGANVLTF
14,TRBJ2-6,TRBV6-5,CASSYSPGANVLTF
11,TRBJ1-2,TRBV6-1,CATLRGSGYTF
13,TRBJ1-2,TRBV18,CASSPDREDGYTF
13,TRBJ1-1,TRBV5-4,CASSGQMNTEAFF
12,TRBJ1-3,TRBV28,CASRINSDTIYF
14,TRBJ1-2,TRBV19,CASRFGSGESGYTF
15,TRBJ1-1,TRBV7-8,CASSPQLGGYTEAFF
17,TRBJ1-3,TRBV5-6,CASSTRTQGFFGNTIYF
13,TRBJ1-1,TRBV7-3,CASSLRQGTEAFF
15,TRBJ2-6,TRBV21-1,CASSNRVTGANVLTF
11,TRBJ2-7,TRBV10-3,CAIGQDHEQYF
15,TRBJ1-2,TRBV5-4,CASSSLRTGNYGYTF
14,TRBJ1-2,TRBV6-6,CASKDNRRNVSYTF
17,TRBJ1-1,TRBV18,CASSPPGQGGKNTEAFF
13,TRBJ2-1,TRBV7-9,CASSGVGREGKFF
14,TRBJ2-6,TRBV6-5,CASSYSGQGDVLTF
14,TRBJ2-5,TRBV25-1,CASSEQGGQETQYF
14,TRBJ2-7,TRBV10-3,CATVSRDKKYEQYF
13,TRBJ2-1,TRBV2,CASSETVGHEQFF
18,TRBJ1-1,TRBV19,CASSKNPGGRGPNTEAFF
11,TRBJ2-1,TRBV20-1,CSASPGLGLLF
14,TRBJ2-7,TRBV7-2,CASSRGVGTYEQYF
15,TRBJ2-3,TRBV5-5,CASSLGAASTDTQYF
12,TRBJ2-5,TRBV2,CASSEVEETQYF
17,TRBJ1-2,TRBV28,CASSLTKQGGGYYGYTF
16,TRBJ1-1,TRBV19,CASSPVGSSFWTEAFF
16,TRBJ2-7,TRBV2,CASRELAGGSDYEQYF
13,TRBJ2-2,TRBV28,CASSLHGSAELFF
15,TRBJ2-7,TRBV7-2,CASSPWAGSSYEQYF
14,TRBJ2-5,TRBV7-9,CASSLHRGQETQYF
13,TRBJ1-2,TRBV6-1,CASSVTRDYGYTF
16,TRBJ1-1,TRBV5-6,CASSRDRGVGNTEAFF
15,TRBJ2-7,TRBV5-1,CASSPTPGQVYEQYF
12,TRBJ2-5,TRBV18,CASSQYQETQYF